Described below is a single T cell receptor beta chain sequence and its context. Its cognate antigen is unknown. The assay was run at deep level. Unsorted PBMC DNA went through sequencing on ten immunoSEQ deep assay plates. Assay used: immunoSEQ multiplex PCR; TCRdb lists only in-frame clones, some missing. The data contain fewer than 500,000 clones, over 75% of them singletons. CDR1 is MDHEN and CDR2 is SYDVKM in the germline V gene. Between the trimmed V and J ends, which lost 2 bases and 5 bases, there was a span of 9 bases. The CDR3 covers 13 residues. The data originate from a study of shared clonotypes between healthy human individuals. Study-wide points: Researchers sampled only blood; tissue repertoires likely differ.

Healthy HIV-negative adults without recent acute infections or vaccinations served as donors. The chain couples TRBV28 to TRBJ2-5; no firm D call. The source is a woman aged 40 to 50 in good health. Some clones in this sample may be carry-over from other donors' samples. The material sequenced was PBMCs. The CDR3 coding sequence is TGTGCCAGCAGTTTAGTCGGCCCCGAGACCCAGTACTTC. Its protein is CASSLVGPETQYF.